This T cell receptor (beta chain) is drawn from a study of control samples from healthy donors and cancer patients. Assay used: immunoSEQ multiplex PCR; TCRdb lists only in-frame clones, some missing. The sample holds approximately 170,000 clones; approximately 92% are singletons and the top ten take 4.1%. Per the germline V gene, CDR1 is SGHRS and CDR2 is YFSETQ. CDR3 length: 15 amino acids. J lost 3 bases, V lost 4 bases, and 7 bases had no gene match. The J gene is TRBJ1-3, the V gene TRBV5-1, with 7 bases fitting TRBD1. Sequencing was performed on blood. This clonotype was sampled from a woman aged 60-70 years in good health. The CDR3: CASSTGTAHGNTIYF. CDR3 in DNA: TGCGCCAGCAGCACTGGGACAGCCCATGGAAACACCATATATTTT. Full variable domain (missing parts from reference TRBV5-1 and TRBJ1-3): KAGVTQTPRYLIKTRGQQVTLSCSPISGHRSVSWYQQTPGQGLQFLFEYFSETQRNKGNFPGRFSGRQFSNSRSEMNVSTLELGDSALYLCASSTGTAHGNTIYFGEGSWLTVV.